This TCR beta chain was identified in a study of regulatory T cells in long-lasting Graves disease (dated by TCRdb to 2020 to 2023). Context from the whole study: Antithyroid drugs had been taken for less than 3 months by newly diagnosed Graves' disease patients. Persistent Graves' disease patients were compared with newly diagnosed Graves' disease patients by peripheral blood TCR sequencing and RNA sequencing. The study was conducted in China and was registered as a clinical trial. TCR sequencing covered about 13 persistent and about 20 newly diagnosed Graves' disease patients, around 33 samples in total.

The meaning of the sample's time point label: newly diagnosed GD, antithyroid drugs for less than 3 months. For both TCR sequencing and RNA sequencing, RNA was extracted from PBMCs using TRIzol. The diagnosis of Graves' disease followed American Thyroid Association guidelines. The patients came from an endocrinology department in Xi'an, China. Each patient gave about 9.1 milliliters of peripheral blood, collected in an EDTA anticoagulant tube. Ficoll Paque Plus density gradient separation was used to isolate PBMCs, and no additional T cell sorting was done. An Agilent 2100 Bioanalyzer and agarose gel were used to assess RNA quality, and a NanoDrop 2000 was used to measure RNA concentration. Study-wide conclusions, independent of this receptor: More public clonotypes were shared among persistent patients (roughly 2,900) than among newly diagnosed patients (966). Preferential use of TRBV28, TRBJ1-2 and TRBJ2-5 was observed in persistent disease, whereas TRBV20-1 and TRBJ2-1 were favored in newly diagnosed disease. Sequencing and analysis were restricted to the TCR beta chain. The authors acknowledged the small sample size as a limitation that may reduce accuracy. Lower TCR Shannon entropy and fewer highly expanded clones were observed in persistent Graves' disease patients than in newly diagnosed patients, which suggested clonal expansion. Peripheral blood alone was examined, since thyroid tissue, which constituted the primary lesion, could not be accessed.

According to the germline V gene (reference sequence), CDR1 reads SEHNR and CDR2 reads FQNEAQ. Trimming takes 5 bases from V and 0 bases from J, and the germline ends sit 19 bases apart. Counted from cysteine to phenylalanine, this CDR3 has 18 amino acids. Just the 54-base CDR3 DNA is kept, in frame starting at base 1. This clonotype was observed at least ten times. It lacks a known antigen. No much larger clone exists at a distance of one base, and base qualities are not known. The library was made by multiplex PCR. Data came from an Illumina HiSeq 4000. To build TCR beta libraries, CDR3 regions were amplified by Arm-PCR using iRepertoire HTBI primers. PCR products were gel purified before sequencing. Turning to the authors' computational methods: Across samples, 62 TRBV and 15 or so TRBJ segments were identified and used for gene usage analysis of CDR3 amino acid clonotypes. COPE and FqMerger were used to merge the filtered high-quality paired reads into contigs. BLAST was used to align contigs to the IMGT TRBV, TRBD and TRBJ reference genes, and CDR3 was defined following IMGT. Clonotypes above 0.1% frequency were classified as highly expanded clones. Shannon entropy served as the measure of repertoire diversity, while the Gini coefficient captured V-J evenness. Public clonotypes were defined as clonotypes shared by more than one individual. The raw public data were reprocessed by TCRdb itself: fastp quality trimming at Q25, MiXCR clonotype calling, in-frame beta chains only. Entries are consolidated by CDR3 protein sequence, retaining the most common genes and DNA. TCRdb's processing, not the authors' own work, is the source of the V and J calls. This sample comprises around 240,000 distinct CDR3 sequences, 15% to 20% of them detected only once. The ten largest make up roughly 15% of the sample.

This same sample was also part of a study on T cells in Graves' hyperthyroidism and ophthalmopathy. As the second publication notes: Graves' hyperthyroidism was defined as stable when no progression to ophthalmopathy occurred over 18 months of follow-up. Hyperthyroidism patients were newly diagnosed, had a disease duration of under 2 months, and were aged 18 to 65 years. Patients with uncontrolled infections, other autoimmune diseases, pregnancy or lactation were excluded. Clinical symptoms, serum thyroxine and TRAb, thyroid ultrasound, and orbital computed tomography formed the basis for the diagnoses. For the first round of RT-PCR on the TCR CDR3, the HTBI primer set was used together with the Qiagen OneStep RT-PCR kit. Blood samples also contained most of the expanded thyroid clonotypes (frequency above 0.001), which suggests that blood repertoires may reflect thyroid immune responses. Ophthalmopathy was separated from stable hyperthyroidism by a 13 V-J signature model, with over 85% sensitivity and 81% to 82% specificity obtained in cross-validation and 80%/75% obtained in testing. In validation, the model predicted progression to ophthalmopathy a median of roughly six months before onset, with approximately 68% sensitivity and almost 75% specificity. To identify distinguishing TCR V-J signatures, a discovery cohort of about a hundred patients was used, comprising some 45 with Graves' ophthalmopathy and 57 with stable Graves' hyperthyroidism. Whether ophthalmopathy could be predicted prospectively was tested in an independent validation cohort made up of about 18 hyperthyroidism patients plus 17 patients who later progressed to ophthalmopathy. For training and testing, the 80 to 100 patients in the discovery cohort were randomly divided in a 7:3 ratio. In addition, the study compared T-cell repertoires in thyroid tissue and in blood from five to seven Graves' hyperthyroidism patients. Following sampling, methimazole starting at 30 mg daily was given to hyperthyroidism patients, and high-dose intravenous methylprednisolone was given to ophthalmopathy patients. A second multiplex PCR round built the libraries, followed by size selection and purification. Paired-end sequencing of the libraries was performed with 100 bp reads on an Illumina HiSeq2000. SOAPnuke was used to process the raw data, removing reads that contained adapters or uncalled bases, had a mean Phred below 15, or lacked an exact match to the constant primer or identifier. COPE v1.2.5 was used to merge the high-quality paired reads, and each unique nucleotide sequence was defined as a clonotype. Clonotypes were aligned to IMGT TRBV, TRBD and TRBJ reference segments using MiTCR v1.1. Analysis was restricted to V-J combinations with a frequency above 0.0001, which covered just over 98% of repertoires. The TCS score was defined as the ratio of F50 (clonal expansion) to E x V (chaos), calculated using BLOSUM62-based TCRdist between CDR3 peptides within each V-J. Welch's t-statistics and random forest reduced roughly 500 V-J features to roughly 13, which were used in a naive Bayes classifier (R e1071). No statistical method was used to set the sample size in advance, and investigators knew the group allocation. According to the paper, TCR Vbeta CDR3 sequencing was carried out on 135 peripheral blood samples, which came from approximately 43 ophthalmopathy, some 73 hyperthyroidism and about 17 progressor patients.

This sequence uses TRBV7-9 and TRBJ1-4; the D segment cannot be called with confidence. The sequencing used peripheral blood mononuclear cells (PBMCs), collected at new diagnosis, from a patient treated with antithyroid drugs. The origin of this receptor is a woman aged 25 to 39 with Graves disease. Donor details come from another sample of the same person, matched by shared clones. For the CDR3, the sequence is CASSGDRVVYTTNEKLFF. The bases are TGTGCCAGCAGCGGCGACCGGGTCGTGTATACAACTAATGAAAAACTGTTTTTT.